The 20 T cell receptor beta chains listed next were all sequenced from one sample in a study of OX40 agonist ivuxolimab in advanced cancers. Measured with immunoSEQ multiplex PCR; TCRdb has only the in-frame clones, and not every one. The top ten clones hold 6.5% to 7.5% of a sample with about 74,000 clones, around 88% of them seen once. The sequencing here drew on CD4+ or CD8+ T cells sorted from blood, taken in a trial of the OX40 agonist ivuxolimab. The receptors come from an adult with an advanced solid tumor such as melanoma, head and neck, liver or kidney cancer.

The chain combines TRBV6-1 with TRBJ2-1; possibly TRBD1 for D (5 bases). From germline, CDR1 is MNHNS and CDR2 SASEGT. This CDR3 has 13 amino acids. V shed 6 bases and J shed 9 bases, with 15 bases lying between them. CDR3 nucleotide sequence: TGTGCCAGCAGGAAAGGACAATCTCCTGAGCAGTTCTTC. It codes for CASRKGQSPEQFF.

J is TRBJ1-1 and V is TRBV9; 8 bases align to TRBD1. The V gene's germline CDR1 is SGDLS and CDR2 YYNGEE. The CDR3 runs to 15 residues. V trimming: 4 bases; J trimming: 1 base; junction bases outside the gene matches: 6. This CDR3 is CASSTRDRSNTEAFF. The CDR3 bases are TGTGCCAGCAGCACCCGGGACAGGTCGAACACTGAAGCTTTCTTT.

This clone appeared a single time. The genes are TRBV19 and TRBJ1-4, with D unresolved. There are 14 residues in the CDR3. V was shortened by 7 bases and J by 4 bases, with 13 bases between the two germline ends. The germline V gene encodes CDR1 LNHDA and CDR2 SQIVND (reference sequence). CDR3 bases: TGTGCCAGTACGTTGAGGGCTAATAATGAAAAACTGTTTTTT. This codes for CASTLRANNEKLFF. Full variable domain (outside the CDR3, taken from reference TRBV19 and TRBJ1-4): DGGITQSPKYLFRKEGQNVTLSCEQNLNHDAMYWYRQDPGQGLRLIYYSQIVNDFQKGDIAEGYSVSREKKESFPLTVTSAQKNPTAFYLCASTLRANNEKLFFGSGTQLSVL.

This clone has a single count. The genes are TRBV14 and TRBJ1-2; D gene unclear. Germline CDR1 is SGHDN and CDR2 is FVKESK. The CDR3 length is 15 residues. With 1 base removed from V and 8 bases from J, the gap between germline ends came to 17 bases. CDR3 sequence: CASSQGSGRTGGYTF. The CDR3, as DNA: TGTGCCAGCAGCCAAGGATCAGGCAGAACGGGAGGCTACACCTTC.

This sequence joins TRBV5-1 and TRBJ1-2; unclear D gene. The germline V gene encodes CDR1 SGHRS and CDR2 YFSETQ. V dropped 0 bases and J dropped 1 base, with 7 bases sitting between them. The CDR3 totals 14 residues. The CDR3 DNA reads as TGCGCCAGCAGCTTGGGACGGATTAACTATGGCTACACCTTC. Encoded protein: CASSLGRINYGYTF.

The genes are TRBV6-5 and TRBJ2-7; maybe TRBD2 (5 bases). Germline CDR1 reads MNHEY; CDR2 reads SVGAGI. Trimming took off 2 bases at V and 2 bases at J, with 7 bases between the two ends. The length of the CDR3 is 13 residues. The CDR3 is CASSYGRAYEQYF. The CDR3 nucleotides read TGTGCCAGCAGTTACGGGCGGGCCTACGAGCAGTACTTC.

The V gene is TRBV7-9, the J gene TRBJ2-5, with TRBD1 matching over 9 bases. This CDR3 comprises 15 residues. CDR1 is SEHNR and CDR2 is FQNEAQ in the germline V gene (reference sequence). The V and J ends lost 3 bases and 2 bases, in that order; junction bases with no gene match: 4. The CDR3, as DNA: TGTGCCAGCAGCTTCGGACAGGGGCGACAAGAGACCCAGTACTTC. Amino acids: CASSFGQGRQETQYF.

This rearrangement joins TRBV27 to TRBJ2-3; D is uncertain. Per germline, CDR1 MNHEY and CDR2 SMNVEV (reference sequence). V lost 7 bases and J lost 5, with 19 bases in between. CDR3 length: 15 amino acids. In nucleotides, the CDR3 is TGTGCCAGCACCTTTAAGTGGCCGGGCAGAGATACGCAGTATTTT. This gives the protein CASTFKWPGRDTQYF.

Written as DNA, the CDR3 is TGCGCCAGCAGCCCCGCTCTAGGAGGCTATGGCTACACCTTC. This gives the protein CASSPALGGYGYTF. V usage is TRBV4-1 and J usage is TRBJ1-2; D unclear. CDR1 is MGHRA and CDR2 is YSYEKL in the germline V gene. This CDR3 is built from 14 residues. Trimming removed 4 bases at V and 4 bases at J, with 13 bases between.

The chain couples TRBV9 to TRBJ1-3; 8 bases match TRBD1. The CDR3 length is 14 residues. The trim removed 5 bases at V and 3 bases at J, leaving 4 bases unmatched. Germline CDR1 SGDLS, CDR2 YYNGEE. The CDR3 sequence: CASSEQGVGNTIYF. CDR3 bases: TGTGCCAGCAGTGAACAGGGGGTTGGAAACACCATATATTTT.

This sequence joins TRBV6-1 and TRBJ1-6; D remains unclear. Germline loops: CDR1 MNHNS, CDR2 SASEGT. The CDR3 consists of 13 residues. The V end lost 6 bases, the J end lost 6 bases, and 9 bases lay between the germline ends. The CDR3 reads CASSNDFNSPLHF. As DNA, the CDR3 is TGTGCCAGCAGCAATGACTTTAATTCACCCCTCCACTTT.

The chain employs TRBV4-1 and TRBJ2-5; the D call may be TRBD1 or TRBD2 (5 bases each). Per germline, CDR1 MGHRA and CDR2 YSYEKL. The CDR3 contains 15 residues. Trimming left V 3 bases short and J 1 base short, with 12 bases between. The CDR3 DNA sequence: TGCGCCAGCAGCCACGGGGCGGTACGCCAAGAGACCCAGTACTTC. Its protein is CASSHGAVRQETQYF.

This chain uses TRBV27 with TRBJ2-5, with TRBD1 as a possible D gene (5 bases). V shed 3 bases and J shed 5 bases, with 10 bases lying between them. The CDR3 loop spans 13 amino acids. The germline V gene has CDR1 MNHEY and CDR2 SMNVEV (reference sequence). Here the CDR3 reads CASSFRGEETQYF. CDR3 nucleotides: TGTGCCAGCAGTTTTAGGGGCGAGGAGACCCAGTACTTC.

The gene calls are TRBV9 and TRBJ2-5; 7 bases map to TRBD1. The CDR3 length is 16 residues. The germline gives CDR1 SGDLS, CDR2 YYNGEE. The trim removed 4 bases at V and 0 bases at J, leaving 9 bases unmatched. The CDR3 protein is CASSPHRGLYQETQYF. DNA of the CDR3: TGTGCCAGCAGCCCCCACAGGGGATTGTACCAAGAGACCCAGTACTTC.

The chain has TRBV29-1 and TRBJ2-7; TRBD1 matches at 10 bases. Per germline, CDR1 SQVTM and CDR2 ANQGSEA. Trimming cost V 7 bases and J 4 bases; bases outside gene matches: 4. The CDR3 consists of 12 residues. Here the CDR3 DNA reads TGCAGCGCTGGACAGGGGGGATACGAGCAGTACTTC. Encoded protein: CSAGQGGYEQYF.

This clone has only a few counts. The chain uses TRBV30 and TRBJ1-1, with D hard to call. This CDR3 has 14 amino acids. In germline, CDR1 is GTSNPN, CDR2 SVGIG (reference sequence). Trimming pared 2 bases from V and 5 bases from J, leaving 15 bases between. DNA of the CDR3: TGTGCCTGGAGTCCCAGGTCAGCTAGAACTGAAGCTTTCTTT. It specifies CAWSPRSARTEAFF.

The chain is built from TRBV19 and TRBJ1-3; TRBD1 matches at 7 bases. The germline gives CDR1 LNHDA, CDR2 SQIVND (reference sequence). The CDR3 is 15 residues long. V shed 5 bases and J 4 bases; nucleotides not matched to a gene: 8. The CDR3 DNA reads TGTGCCAGTAGTGATTCAGGGACAGACGGAAACACCATATATTTT. It is translated as CASSDSGTDGNTIYF.

The J gene is TRBJ1-5, the V gene TRBV5-4; 9 bases are shared with TRBD1. The CDR3 totals 14 residues. Germline CDR1 SGHNT, CDR2 YYREEE (reference sequence). Trimming at V came to 3 bases and at J to 7 bases, leaving 5 bases not matched to a gene. In DNA, the CDR3 is TGTGCCAGCAGCTCTGACAGGGGGTGGCAGCCCCAGCATTTT. This codes for CASSSDRGWQPQHF.

This clone was counted a single time. This chain connects TRBV7-9 to TRBJ2-1, with a possible D match to TRBD2 (6 bases). This CDR3 spans 15 amino acids. Germline assignment: CDR1 SEHNR and CDR2 FQNEAQ (reference sequence). Deletions cut 4 bases from V and 9 bases from J, with 19 bases between. The CDR3 bases are TGTGCCAGCAGCTCTAGCCCTGGGACTGGCGTTGAGCAGTTCTTC. Translation: CASSSSPGTGVEQFF.

The rearrangement uses TRBV4-1 and TRBJ2-2; no firm D call. Germline V gene data show CDR1 as MGHRA and CDR2 as YSYEKL. The CDR3 length is 13 residues. With 2 bases removed from V and 6 bases from J, the gap between germline ends came to 7 bases. CDR3 region: CASSQPFSGELFF. The CDR3 DNA sequence: TGCGCCAGCAGCCAACCCTTTTCCGGGGAGCTGTTTTTT.